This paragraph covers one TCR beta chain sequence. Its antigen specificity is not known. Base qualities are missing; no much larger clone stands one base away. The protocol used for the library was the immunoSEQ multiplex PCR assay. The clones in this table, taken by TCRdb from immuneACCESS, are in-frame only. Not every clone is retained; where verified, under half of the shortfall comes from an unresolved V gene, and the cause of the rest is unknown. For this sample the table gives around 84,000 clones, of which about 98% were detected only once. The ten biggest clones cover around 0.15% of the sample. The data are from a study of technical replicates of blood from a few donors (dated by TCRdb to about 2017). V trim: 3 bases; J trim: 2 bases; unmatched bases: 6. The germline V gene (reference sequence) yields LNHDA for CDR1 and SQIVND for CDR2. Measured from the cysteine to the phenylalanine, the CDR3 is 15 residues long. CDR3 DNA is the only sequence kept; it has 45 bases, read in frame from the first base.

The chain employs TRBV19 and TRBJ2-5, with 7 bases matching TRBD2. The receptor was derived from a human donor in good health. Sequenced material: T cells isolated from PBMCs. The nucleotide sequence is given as TGTGCCAGTAGTATTGGGCTAGCGGCACAAGAGACCCAGTACTTC. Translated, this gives CASSIGLAAQETQYF.